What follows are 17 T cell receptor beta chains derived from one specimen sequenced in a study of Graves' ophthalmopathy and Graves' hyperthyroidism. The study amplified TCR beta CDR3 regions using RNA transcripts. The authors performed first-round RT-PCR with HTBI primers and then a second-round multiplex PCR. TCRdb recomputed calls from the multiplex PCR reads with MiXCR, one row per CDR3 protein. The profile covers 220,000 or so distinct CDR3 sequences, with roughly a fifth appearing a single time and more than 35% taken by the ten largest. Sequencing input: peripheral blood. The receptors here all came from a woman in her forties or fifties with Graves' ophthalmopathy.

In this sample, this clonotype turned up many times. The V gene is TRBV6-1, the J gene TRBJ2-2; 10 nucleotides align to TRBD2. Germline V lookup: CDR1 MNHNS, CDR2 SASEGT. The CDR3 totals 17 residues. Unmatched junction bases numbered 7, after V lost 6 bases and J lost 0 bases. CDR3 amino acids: CASSSKSGRANTGELFF. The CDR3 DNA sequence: TGTGCCAGCAGCTCAAAGAGCGGGAGGGCGAACACCGGGGAGCTGTTTTTT.

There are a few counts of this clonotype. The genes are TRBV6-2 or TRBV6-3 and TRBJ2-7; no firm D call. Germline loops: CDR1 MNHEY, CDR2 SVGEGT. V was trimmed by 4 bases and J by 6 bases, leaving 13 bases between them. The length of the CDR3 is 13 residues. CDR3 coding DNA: TGTGCCAGCAGTTGGAGCTCCTATGCCGAGCAGTACTTC. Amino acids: CASSWSSYAEQYF.

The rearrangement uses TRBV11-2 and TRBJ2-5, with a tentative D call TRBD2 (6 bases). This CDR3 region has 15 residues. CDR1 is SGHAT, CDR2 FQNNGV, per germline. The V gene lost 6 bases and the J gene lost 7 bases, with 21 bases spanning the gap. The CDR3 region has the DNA TGTGCCAGCAGTTCGACGTCGGGGACTGTCGGGACCCAGTACTTC. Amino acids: CASSSTSGTVGTQYF.

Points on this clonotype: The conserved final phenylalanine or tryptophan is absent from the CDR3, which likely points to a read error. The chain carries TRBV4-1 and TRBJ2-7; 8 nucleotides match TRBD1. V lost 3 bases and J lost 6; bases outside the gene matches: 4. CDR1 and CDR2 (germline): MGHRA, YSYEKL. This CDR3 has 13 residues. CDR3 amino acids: CASSQDRDGEQYS. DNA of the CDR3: TGCGCCAGCAGCCAGGACAGGGATGGCGAGCAGTACTCC.

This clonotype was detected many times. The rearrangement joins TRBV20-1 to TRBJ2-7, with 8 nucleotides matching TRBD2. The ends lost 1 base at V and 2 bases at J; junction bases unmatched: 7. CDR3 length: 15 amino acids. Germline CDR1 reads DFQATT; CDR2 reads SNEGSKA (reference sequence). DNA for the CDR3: TGCAGTGCTAGAGCCCCGGGACTAGGGGCCTACGAGCAGTACTTC. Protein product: CSARAPGLGAYEQYF.

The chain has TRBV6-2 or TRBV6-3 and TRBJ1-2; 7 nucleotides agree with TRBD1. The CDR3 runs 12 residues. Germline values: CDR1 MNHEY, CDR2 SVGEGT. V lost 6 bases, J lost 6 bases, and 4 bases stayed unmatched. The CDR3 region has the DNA TGTGCCAGCAGCTTCGGACAGGATGGCTACACCTTC. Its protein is CASSFGQDGYTF.

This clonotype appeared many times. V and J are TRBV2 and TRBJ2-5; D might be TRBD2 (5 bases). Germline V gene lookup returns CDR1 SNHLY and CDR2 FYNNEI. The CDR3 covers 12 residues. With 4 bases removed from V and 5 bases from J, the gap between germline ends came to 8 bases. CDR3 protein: CASSAAGETQYF. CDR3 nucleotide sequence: TGTGCCAGCAGTGCTGCGGGCGAGACCCAGTACTTC.

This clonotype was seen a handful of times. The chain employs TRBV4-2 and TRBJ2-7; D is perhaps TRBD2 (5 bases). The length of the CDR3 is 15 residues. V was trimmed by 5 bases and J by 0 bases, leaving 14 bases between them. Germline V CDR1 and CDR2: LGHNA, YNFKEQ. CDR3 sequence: CASSEAESYSYEQYF. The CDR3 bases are TGTGCCAGCAGCGAAGCGGAGTCGTACTCCTACGAGCAGTACTTC.

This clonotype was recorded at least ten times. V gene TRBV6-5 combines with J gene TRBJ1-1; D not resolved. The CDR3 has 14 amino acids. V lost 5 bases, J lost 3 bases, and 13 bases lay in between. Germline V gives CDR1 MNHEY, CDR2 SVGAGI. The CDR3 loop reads CASSLTRGYTEAFF. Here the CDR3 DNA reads TGTGCCAGCAGTCTAACTCGTGGGTACACTGAAGCTTTCTTT.

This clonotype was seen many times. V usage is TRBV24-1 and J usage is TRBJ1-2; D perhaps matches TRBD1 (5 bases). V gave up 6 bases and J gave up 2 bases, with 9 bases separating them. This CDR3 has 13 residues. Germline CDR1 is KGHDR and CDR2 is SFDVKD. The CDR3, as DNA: TGTGCCACCAGTCGAGGGACCAACTATGGCTACACCTTC. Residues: CATSRGTNYGYTF.

CDR3 DNA sequence: TGTGCCAGCAGTGATCGGGCCCTGGGGGAGCTGTTTTTT. Protein product: CASSDRALGELFF. The chain carries TRBV2 and TRBJ2-2; D not resolved. This CDR3 comprises 13 residues. From germline, CDR1 is SNHLY and CDR2 FYNNEI. V was shortened by 3 bases and J by 8 bases, with 10 bases between the two germline ends.

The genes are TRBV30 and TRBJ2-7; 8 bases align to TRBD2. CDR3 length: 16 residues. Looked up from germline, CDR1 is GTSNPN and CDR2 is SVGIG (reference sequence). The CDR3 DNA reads TGTGCTCTCCGTAAATTGGGTAGCGGGACCAACTACGAGCAGTACTTC. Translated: CALRKLGSGTNYEQYF.

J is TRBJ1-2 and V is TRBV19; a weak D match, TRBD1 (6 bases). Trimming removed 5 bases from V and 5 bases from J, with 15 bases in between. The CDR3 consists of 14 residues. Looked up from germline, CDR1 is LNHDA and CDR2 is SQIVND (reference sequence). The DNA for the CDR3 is TGTGCCAGTAGTCCCTCGGGAAGGGGGTATGGCTACACCTTC. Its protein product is CASSPSGRGYGYTF.

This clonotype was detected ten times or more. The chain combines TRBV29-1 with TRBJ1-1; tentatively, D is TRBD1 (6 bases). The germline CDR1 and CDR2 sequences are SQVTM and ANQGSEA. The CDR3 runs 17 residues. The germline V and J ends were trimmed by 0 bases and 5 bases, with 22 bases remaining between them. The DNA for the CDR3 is TGCAGCGTTGAAGATCGAGGCAGGGGAAGGATGAGGACTGAAGCTTTCTTT. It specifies CSVEDRGRGRMRTEAFF.

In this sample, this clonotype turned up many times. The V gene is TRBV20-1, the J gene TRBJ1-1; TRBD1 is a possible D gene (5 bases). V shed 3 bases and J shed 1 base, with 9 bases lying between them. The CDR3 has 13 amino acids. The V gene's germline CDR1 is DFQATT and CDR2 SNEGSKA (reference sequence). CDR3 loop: CSASRQRNTEAFF. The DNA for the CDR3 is TGCAGTGCTAGCCGACAGAGGAACACTGAAGCTTTCTTT.

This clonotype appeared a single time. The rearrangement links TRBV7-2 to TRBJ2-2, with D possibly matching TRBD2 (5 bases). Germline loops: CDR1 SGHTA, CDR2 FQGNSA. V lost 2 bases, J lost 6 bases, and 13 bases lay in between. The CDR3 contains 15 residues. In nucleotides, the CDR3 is TGTGCCAGCAGCTTACTCCTTAGCGATGCCGGGGAGCTGTTTTTT. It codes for CASSLLLSDAGELFF. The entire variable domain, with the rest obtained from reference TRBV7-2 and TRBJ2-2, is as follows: GAGVSQSPSNKVTEKGKDVELRCDPISGHTALYWYRQSLGQGLEFLIYFQGNSAPDKSGLPSDRFSAERTGGSVSTLTIQRTQQEDSAVYLCASSLLLSDAGELFFGEGSRLTVL.

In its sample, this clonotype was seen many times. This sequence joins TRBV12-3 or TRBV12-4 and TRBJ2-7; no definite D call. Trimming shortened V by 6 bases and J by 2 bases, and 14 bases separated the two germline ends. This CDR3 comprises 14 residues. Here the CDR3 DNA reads TGTGCCAGCAGCCCCCCTTTAGGAACCTACGAGCAGTACTTC. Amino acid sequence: CASSPPLGTYEQYF.